Listed below are T cell receptor beta chains from one sample, sequenced in a study of beta chain features in type 1 diabetes. Using immunoSEQ multiplex PCR, the repertoire was profiled, and TCRdb retains in-frame clones only, with some absent. The sample carries almost 350,000 clones, roughly a fifth recorded once. The sample comprised naive CD4+ T cells from blood. The receptor set was obtained from a young woman in good health. CDR3s include the opening cysteine and the closing phenylalanine or tryptophan. A D gene is named only where the DNA matches it firmly. The listing skips clone size in some rows; elsewhere it reads once, few, many or a size class.

D gene | CDR3 length | clone size | J gene | V gene | CDR3 protein | CDR3 DNA
. | 11 | few | TRBJ2-1 | TRBV30 | CAWRQYNEQFF | TGTGCCTGGAGACAATACAATGAGCAGTTCTTC
. | 15 | . | TRBJ1-1 | TRBV6-6 | CASSYPARADTEAFF | TGTGCCAGCAGTTACCCCGCCAGGGCCGACACTGAAGCTTTCTTT
. | 11 | . | TRBJ1-1 | TRBV30 | CAWSPREEAFF | TGTGCCTGGAGTCCGCGGGAAGAAGCTTTCTTT
. | 14 | few | TRBJ2-1 | TRBV11-1 | CASSLAGSSIEQFF | TGTGCCAGCAGCTTAGCAGGCTCTAGCATTGAGCAGTTCTTC
TRBD1 | 14 | few | TRBJ2-5 | TRBV15 | CATSKGQGVETQYF | TGTGCCACCAGCAAAGGACAGGGAGTTGAGACCCAGTACTTC
. | 14 | few | TRBJ1-6 | TRBV10-3 | CAIRVGQGRSPLHF | TGTGCCATCAGGGTCGGGCAGGGTCGTTCACCCCTCCACTTT
. | 17 | . | TRBJ1-3 | TRBV7-9 | CASSPQKGGSAGNTIYF | TGTGCCAGCAGCCCTCAGAAAGGAGGCAGCGCGGGAAACACCATATATTTT
. | 15 | few | TRBJ2-1 | TRBV7-2 | CASSPLVNRYNEQFF | TGTGCCAGCAGCCCCCTAGTGAACCGCTACAATGAGCAGTTCTTC
. | 13 | . | TRBJ2-5 | TRBV29-1 | CSVREAGLETQYF | TGCAGCGTTAGGGAGGCGGGATTGGAGACCCAGTACTTC
TRBD2 | 15 | few | TRBJ2-1 | TRBV2 | CASRLEGLANNEQFF | TGTGCCAGCAGACTCGAGGGACTAGCAAACAATGAGCAGTTCTTC
TRBD2 | 15 | . | TRBJ2-7 | TRBV2 | CASSDLAGWSYEQYF | TGTGCCAGCAGTGATCTAGCGGGGTGGAGTTACGAGCAGTACTTC